This is a list of T cell receptor beta chains from one sample in a study of OX40 agonist ivuxolimab in advanced cancers. Using immunoSEQ multiplex PCR, the repertoire was profiled, and TCRdb retains in-frame clones only, with some absent. The table lists approximately 90,000 clones, roughly 90% of them singletons, with 0.79% in the top ten. The starting material was CD4+ or CD8+ T cells sorted from blood, obtained in a trial of the OX40 agonist ivuxolimab. The receptors here all came from an adult with an advanced solid tumor such as melanoma, head and neck, liver or kidney cancer. The conserved cysteine and the conserved F or W are not part of the CDR3 here. Not every row has a clone size; where given, it reads once, few, many or a size class.

TRBV4-1	-	TRBJ1-1	ASSQASGRNTEAF
TRBV19	-	TRBJ1-5	ASSEGVFQPQH
TRBV5-8	once	TRBJ2-1	ASRTTGTGVIHEQF
TRBV7-9	-	TRBJ1-2	ASSDGQGVYGYT
TRBV7-2	once	TRBJ2-1	ASRAGTSDNEQF
TRBV18	-	TRBJ1-2	ASSPAGDNYGYT
TRBV6-1	-	TRBJ2-3	ASSEVGLATDTQY
TRBV7-8	-	TRBJ2-7	ASSRGQGAGGDEQY
TRBV21-1	-	TRBJ1-2	ASSKEQRGPGYT
TRBV30	-	TRBJ2-1	ACRDSLGGNEQF
TRBV6-6	-	TRBJ2-3	ASSDPTDTQY
TRBV4-3	-	TRBJ2-1	ASSQDHASGGRRNEQF
TRBV20-1	-	TRBJ2-7	SARRNYEQY